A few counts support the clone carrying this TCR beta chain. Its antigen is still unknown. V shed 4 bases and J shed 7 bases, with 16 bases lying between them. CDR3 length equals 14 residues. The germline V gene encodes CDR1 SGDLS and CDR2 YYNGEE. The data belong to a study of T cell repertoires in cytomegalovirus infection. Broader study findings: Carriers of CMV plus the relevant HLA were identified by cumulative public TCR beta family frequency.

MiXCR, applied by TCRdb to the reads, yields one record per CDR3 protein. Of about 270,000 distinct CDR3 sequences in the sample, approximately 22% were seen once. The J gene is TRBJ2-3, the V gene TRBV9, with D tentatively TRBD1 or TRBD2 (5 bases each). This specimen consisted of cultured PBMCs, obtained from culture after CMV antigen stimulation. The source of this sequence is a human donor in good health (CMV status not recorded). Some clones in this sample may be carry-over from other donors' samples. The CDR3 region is CASSNPGWGYTQYF. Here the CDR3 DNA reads TGTGCCAGCAGCAACCCCGGGTGGGGGTATACGCAGTATTTT. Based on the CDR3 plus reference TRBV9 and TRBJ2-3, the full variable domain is DSGVTQTPKHLITATGQRVTLRCSPRSGDLSVYWYQQSLDQGLQFLIQYYNGEERAKGNILERFSAQQFPDLHSELNLSSLELGDSALYFCASSNPGWGYTQYFGPGTRLTVL.